The rows below give T cell receptor beta chains drawn from one sample of a study of control samples from healthy donors and cancer patients. Clones were read by immunoSEQ multiplex PCR, and TCRdb kept only the in-frame ones, dropping some. The data show approximately 97,000 clones, about 86% seen once. The source material was blood. These receptors all come from a man aged 30 to 45 in good health. Each CDR3 is given with its conserved first and last residue.

j_call v_call cdr3_aa
TRBJ1-2 TRBV28 CASSLIELYGYTF
TRBJ1-5 TRBV3-1/TRBV3-2 CASSPRDRAGQPQHF
TRBJ2-1 TRBV11-3 CASSRRLLSGRNEQFF
TRBJ2-7 TRBV7-2 CASTLGMRSYEQYF
TRBJ2-2 TRBV7-9 CASSLEPNGAGELFF
TRBJ1-2 TRBV20-1 CSSTLNYGYTF
TRBJ1-2 TRBV10-3 CATKAAENGYTF
TRBJ1-2 TRBV2 CASSRSGTHGYTF
TRBJ2-3 TRBV21-1 CASSKQLAGGCGDTQYF
TRBJ2-3 TRBV3-1/TRBV3-2 CASSPTARGQDTQYF
TRBJ1-1 TRBV12-3/TRBV12-4 CASSFGSLEAFF
TRBJ1-1 TRBV11-2 CASSPEGGLSTEAFF
TRBJ2-1 TRBV7-2 CASSLVGSINEQFF
TRBJ2-6 TRBV5-6 CASSLEAPGGSGANVLTF
TRBJ2-1 TRBV2 CASGGANNEQFF
TRBJ1-2 TRBV7-9 CASSLDGQAPNYGYTF
TRBJ1-1 TRBV7-6 CASSFDGTGETEAFF
TRBJ1-3 TRBV6-5 CASSSKGVPGNTIYF
TRBJ2-7 TRBV19 CASSLRTGTYEQYF
TRBJ2-1 TRBV7-3 CASSLSGRDSFYNEQFF
TRBJ2-5 TRBV18 CASSTGLGETQYF
TRBJ1-1 TRBV30 CAWSVISGRAFF
TRBJ2-7 TRBV12-2 CASRYRDRASYEQYF
TRBJ2-1 TRBV5-1 CASSIGNEQFF
TRBJ2-2 TRBV12-5 CASDIAGVNTGELFF
TRBJ2-1 TRBV27 CASSMTGNAYNEQFF
TRBJ2-5 TRBV14 CASSRQETQYF
TRBJ2-7 TRBV9 CASSVGAGGSYEQYF
TRBJ1-1 TRBV6-5 CASSYGGTNTEAFF
TRBJ2-2 TRBV4-3 CASSRTSGRSGTGELFF
TRBJ2-1 TRBV10-3 CAISAPGQLFNEQFF
TRBJ2-2 TRBV19 CASSPSGRTSGELFF
TRBJ2-2 TRBV11-2 CASSLSGQLLNTGELFF
TRBJ1-1 TRBV28 CASSPPLTGDTEAFF
TRBJ2-1 TRBV11-2 CASRSTGDNEQFF
TRBJ2-2 TRBV7-6 CASSLGTGARTGELFF
TRBJ1-5 TRBV27 CASRQSTGTGTKGQPQHF
TRBJ1-2 TRBV10-3 CASNPADRPYYGYTF
TRBJ1-3 TRBV11-2 CASSGTGALHSGNTIYF
TRBJ2-7 TRBV13 CASSQGLAVSYEQYF
TRBJ1-2 TRBV19 CASWTGTANYGYTF
TRBJ1-2 TRBV25-1 CASSDPGAHHYGYTF
TRBJ2-1 TRBV7-2 CASSKRVVAGSSYNEQFF
TRBJ1-5 TRBV19 CASSIWENQPQHF
TRBJ2-1 TRBV6-1 CASSEDWGNEQFF
TRBJ1-5 TRBV21-1 CASSQKLAVNSSQPQHF
TRBJ1-2 TRBV27 CASSLSGNYGYTF
TRBJ1-1 TRBV5-1 CASSPQFTSWAFF
TRBJ2-1 TRBV15 CATSRDGQGFNEQFF